What follows are 25 T cell receptor beta chains derived from one specimen sequenced in a study of vaccination and CD4 T cells after COVID-19 (dated by TCRdb to the early 2020s). The time point label, read with the paper, signifies: late sampling 161 to 241 days after vaccination in a few convalescent patients. Per the publication, the treatment or condition label means: approximately 10-day PBMC culture with coronavirus spike peptide pools or control peptides (ViraFEST assay). Which antigens these TCRs recognize remains unknown. Libraries were built with PCR. TCRdb names Illumina iSeq 100 as the instrument used. TCR sequencing of DNA from cultured CD4+ T cells used the Oncomine TCR Beta short-read assay at the Johns Hopkins FTIC core. Using fastp trimming at Q25 and MiXCR clonotype assembly, TCRdb reanalyzed the public sequencing data and kept in-frame beta chains. Under each unique CDR3 protein, matching rows form one entry showing the most common genes and DNA. In all, the sample holds tens of thousands of distinct CDR3 sequences, and approximately 29% of those were seen once. The top ten hold roughly 11% of the sample.

The input for sequencing was CD4+ T cells from blood, cultured in vitro, taken about 7 months after SARS-CoV-2 vaccination. Receptors originate from a human donor who had recovered from COVID-19.

By share, this clonotype counts as medium-sized. The gene calls are TRBV6-5 and TRBJ1-5; D call uncertain. Germline V CDR1 and CDR2: MNHEY, SVGAGI. Trimming shortened V by 0 bases and J by 0 bases, and 9 bases separated the two germline ends. This CDR3 is built from 16 residues. Here the CDR3 reads CASSYSIWNSNQPQHF. CDR3 sequence (DNA): TGTGCCAGCAGTTACTCGATCTGGAATAGCAATCAGCCCCAGCATTTT.

The V gene is TRBV20-1, the J gene TRBJ1-1; the D gene is possibly TRBD1 (6 bases). This CDR3 has 15 residues. CDR1 is DFQATT, CDR2 SNEGSKA, per germline (reference sequence). Trimming shortened V by 6 bases and J by 0 bases, and 17 bases separated the two germline ends. For the CDR3, the DNA is TGCAGTGCCCCTGGCCCGGGGGCCATGAACACTGAAGCTTTCTTT. Amino acid sequence: CSAPGPGAMNTEAFF.

This clonotype has only a few counts. The rearrangement joins TRBV6-2 or TRBV6-3 to TRBJ2-6; D is perhaps TRBD1 or TRBD2 (5 bases each). The V gene lost 5 bases and the J gene lost 0 bases, with 14 bases spanning the gap. Germline CDR1 reads MNHEY; CDR2 reads SVGEGT. The CDR3 sequence is 17 residues long. CDR3 region: CASSTRGRNSGANVLTF. The DNA for the CDR3 is TGTGCCAGCAGTACCCGGGGACGAAACTCTGGGGCCAACGTCCTGACTTTC.

There are a few counts of this clonotype. This sequence joins TRBV11-3 and TRBJ2-1, with 10 bases that match TRBD1. The CDR3 contains 13 residues. The V gene end was trimmed by 2 bases and the J gene end by 14 bases; junction bases not matched to a gene: 6. Germline assignment: CDR1 SGHNT and CDR2 YENEEA. CDR3 nucleotides: TGTGCCAGCAGCTTAACCCCCGGGACAGGGGAGTTCTTC. Protein: CASSLTPGTGEFF.

This chain links TRBV7-6 with TRBJ2-7, with 8 bases identical to TRBD1. The CDR3 spans 17 residues. The germline CDR1 and CDR2 sequences are SGHVS and FNYEAQ. J gave up 3 bases and V 7 bases, and 17 bases lay outside the gene matches. The CDR3 loop is CASTRKPLGQENYEQYF. Written as DNA, the CDR3 is TGTGCCAGCACCCGTAAACCCCTGGGACAGGAAAACTACGAGCAGTACTTC. The variable domain in full, with the rest retrieved from reference TRBV7-6 and TRBJ2-7, is GAGVSQSPRYKVTKRGQDVALRCDPISGHVSLYWYRQALGQGPEFLTYFNYEAQQDKSGLPNDRFSAERPEGSISTLTIQRTEQRDSAMYRCASTRKPLGQENYEQYFGPGTRLTVT.

This clonotype occurred a few times. The rearrangement uses TRBV20-1 and TRBJ2-3, with D possibly matching TRBD2 (6 bases). Germline V lookup: CDR1 DFQATT, CDR2 SNEGSKA (reference sequence). The germline V and J ends were trimmed by 8 bases and 3 bases, with 15 bases remaining between them. There are 13 residues in the CDR3. The CDR3 region has the DNA TGCAGTACTAACCGGGGGTCAACAGATACGCAGTATTTT. Protein sequence: CSTNRGSTDTQYF.

The chain has TRBV7-3 and TRBJ2-1, with D perhaps matching TRBD2 (5 bases). The V end was cut by 2 bases, the J end by 3 bases, with 11 bases between. The CDR3 totals 15 residues. Germline-derived CDR1 and CDR2 are SGHTA and FQGTGA. DNA of the CDR3: TGTGCCAGCAGCTTAGGACTTGTTGGCTACAATGAGCAGTTCTTC. As protein: CASSLGLVGYNEQFF.

This clonotype has only a few counts. The chain carries TRBV20-1 and TRBJ2-3; 8 bases map to TRBD2. The V gene's germline CDR1 is DFQATT and CDR2 SNEGSKA (reference sequence). J gave up 0 bases and V 3 bases, and 8 bases lay outside the gene matches. The CDR3 is 16 amino acids. The CDR3 sequence: CSASWASGPSTDTQYF. The CDR3 coding sequence is TGCAGTGCTAGCTGGGCTAGCGGGCCTAGCACAGATACGCAGTATTTT.

This clonotype showed up just a few times. The gene calls are TRBV7-6 and TRBJ2-3, with 10 bases that match TRBD2. The CDR3 length is 18 residues. Per germline, CDR1 SGHVS and CDR2 FNYEAQ. V lost 0 bases to trimming and J lost 4 bases; unmatched junction nucleotides: 10. CDR3 region: CASSLALGLAGVADTQYF. In DNA form, the CDR3 reads TGTGCCAGCAGCTTAGCGCTAGGGCTAGCGGGAGTGGCAGATACGCAGTATTTT.

This clonotype showed up just a few times. This chain connects TRBV20-1 to TRBJ1-1, with 7 nucleotides matching TRBD1. The CDR3 has 14 amino acids. CDR1 DFQATT and CDR2 SNEGSKA come from the germline V gene (reference sequence). Trimming at V came to 2 bases and at J to 5 bases, leaving 8 bases not matched to a gene. The CDR3 loop reads CSARKRTGGTEAFF. The CDR3 bases are TGCAGTGCTAGAAAGAGGACAGGAGGGACTGAAGCTTTCTTT.

The chain couples TRBV7-2 to TRBJ1-5; 8 bases match TRBD1. CDR1 is SGHTA, CDR2 FQGNSA, per germline. This CDR3 has 13 amino acids. With V trimmed by 6 bases and J by 7 bases, 5 bases remained unmatched. The CDR3 protein is CASSYRGEQPQHF. Here the CDR3 DNA reads TGTGCCAGCAGTTACAGGGGGGAACAGCCCCAGCATTTT.

This clonotype showed up just a few times. V is TRBV20-1 and J is TRBJ2-2, with 8 bases identical to TRBD1. The CDR3 consists of 12 residues. J gave up 5 bases and V 6 bases, and 2 bases lay outside the gene matches. The germline V gene encodes CDR1 DFQATT and CDR2 SNEGSKA (reference sequence). The CDR3 spells CSARQGTGELFF. CDR3 bases: TGCAGTGCCCGACAGGGGACCGGGGAGCTGTTTTTT.

The chain combines TRBV6-5 with TRBJ2-5; D may be TRBD2 (6 bases). Germline V gene sequence: CDR1 MNHEY, CDR2 SVGAGI. Trimming pared 2 bases from V and 2 bases from J, leaving 15 bases between. CDR3 length: 16 residues. CDR3: CASSYPSGPGQETQYF. The CDR3 DNA is TGTGCCAGCAGTTACCCGAGCGGGCCCGGACAAGAGACCCAGTACTTC.

The chain carries TRBV10-3 and TRBJ1-6; D is undetermined. Germline V CDR1 and CDR2: ENHRY, SYGVKD. Trimming took off 2 bases at V and 9 bases at J, with 11 bases between the two ends. CDR3 length: 14 residues. The CDR3 sequence is CAISETRTGSPLHF. In DNA, the CDR3 is TGTGCCATCAGTGAGACACGAACGGGTTCACCCCTCCACTTT.

V is TRBV7-9 and J is TRBJ2-3; D remains unclear. This CDR3 has 15 residues. V shed 6 bases and J shed 2 bases, with 15 bases lying between them. The germline V gene encodes CDR1 SEHNR and CDR2 FQNEAQ (reference sequence). DNA for the CDR3: TGTGCCAGCAGAAGGAATCTAGGCTACACAGATACGCAGTATTTT. Protein: CASRRNLGYTDTQYF.

This clonotype has just a few counts. The J gene is TRBJ2-7, the V gene TRBV20-1; perhaps D is TRBD1 or TRBD2 (5 bases each). The CDR3 totals 17 residues. Looked up from germline, CDR1 is DFQATT and CDR2 is SNEGSKA (reference sequence). Trimming removed 0 bases at V and 0 bases at J, with 18 bases between. CDR3: CSARDHRARDGSYEQYF. Written as DNA, the CDR3 is TGCAGTGCTAGAGACCATCGGGCACGGGACGGCTCCTACGAGCAGTACTTC.

The table lists this clonotype with a few counts. The chain recombines TRBV19 with TRBJ1-5; 7 bases are a match to TRBD1. With 1 base clipped from V and 9 bases from J, the junction kept 9 bases outside the gene matches. Germline CDR1 LNHDA, CDR2 SQIVND (reference sequence). The CDR3 covers 15 residues. This CDR3 is CASSIGAGGVSPQHF. CDR3 bases: TGTGCCAGTAGTATAGGGGCAGGGGGTGTATCGCCCCAGCATTTT.

The chain links TRBV25-1 to TRBJ2-2; D might be TRBD2 (5 bases). Trimming took 4 bases from V and 7 from J, leaving 13 bases between them. The CDR3 length is 14 residues. Looked up from germline, CDR1 is MGHDK and CDR2 is SYGVNS. The CDR3 sequence: CASSVSREDGELFF. CDR3 nucleotides: TGTGCCAGCAGTGTCTCTCGGGAAGACGGGGAGCTGTTTTTT.

This clonotype has just a few counts. This sequence joins TRBV20-1 and TRBJ2-3, with 10 bases fitting TRBD2. The V and J ends lost 4 bases and 3 bases, in that order; junction bases with no gene match: 7. CDR3 size: 15 residues. Germline V gene lookup returns CDR1 DFQATT and CDR2 SNEGSKA (reference sequence). In nucleotides, the CDR3 is TGCAGTGCTATTAGCGGGGGGCCTTATACAGATACGCAGTATTTT. It codes for CSAISGGPYTDTQYF.

The rearrangement links TRBV7-6 to TRBJ1-1; D may be TRBD1 (6 bases). This CDR3 comprises 13 residues. Germline CDR1 and CDR2: SGHVS and FNYEAQ. V shed 4 bases and J shed 6 bases, with 12 bases lying between them. CDR3 bases: TGTGCCAGCAGCTCGGACAGATGGTCTGAAGCTTTCTTT. Protein: CASSSDRWSEAFF.

The chain employs TRBV10-3 and TRBJ2-7; D is unclear. This CDR3 comprises 13 residues. The ends were cut back, 4 bases at V and 6 bases at J, with 13 bases in the middle. The germline CDR1 and CDR2 sequences are ENHRY and SYGVKD. As DNA, the CDR3 is TGTGCCATCAGTGGTCTTCAAGGAGCCGAGCAGTACTTC. Its translation is CAISGLQGAEQYF.

The chain is built from TRBV15 and TRBJ2-1, with D perhaps matching TRBD2 (5 bases). V was clipped by 0 bases and J by 8 bases, with 20 bases between them. The germline gives CDR1 LNHNV, CDR2 YYDKDF (reference sequence). The CDR3 covers 17 residues. This chain's CDR3 is CATSRDSTFGVVYEQFF. The CDR3 DNA follows: TGTGCCACCAGCAGAGATAGTACGTTCGGGGTGGTCTATGAGCAGTTCTTC.

The rearrangement uses TRBV5-4 and TRBJ2-1, with 8 bases fitting TRBD2. Germline V gene data show CDR1 as SGHNT and CDR2 as YYREEE (reference sequence). This CDR3 comprises 16 residues. The V and J ends lost 1 base and 6 bases, in that order; junction bases with no gene match: 9. The CDR3 DNA reads as TGTGCCAGCAGCTTGAATACCGGGAGGGCCATCAATGAGCAGTTCTTC. Translation gives CASSLNTGRAINEQFF.

The chain joins TRBV5-4 to TRBJ1-2, with unresolved D. Trimming stripped 6 bases from V and 5 bases from J, with 20 bases between. The CDR3 totals 15 residues. CDR1 SGHNT and CDR2 YYREEE come from the germline V gene (reference sequence). The CDR3 DNA sequence: TGTGCCAGCACCTCGGTAGGCAGCCAGTTTTATGGCTACACCTTC. This codes for CASTSVGSQFYGYTF.

The table lists this clonotype with a few counts. The J gene is TRBJ1-5, the V gene TRBV20-1; TRBD1 matches at 11 bases. The CDR3 totals 14 residues. CDR1 is DFQATT and CDR2 is SNEGSKA in the germline V gene (reference sequence). V shed 5 bases, J shed 4 bases, and the junction held 4 bases outside the gene matches. CDR3 in DNA: TGCAGTGCTGGGACAGGGGGTGTGAATCAGCCCCAGCATTTT. Translated: CSAGTGGVNQPQHF.